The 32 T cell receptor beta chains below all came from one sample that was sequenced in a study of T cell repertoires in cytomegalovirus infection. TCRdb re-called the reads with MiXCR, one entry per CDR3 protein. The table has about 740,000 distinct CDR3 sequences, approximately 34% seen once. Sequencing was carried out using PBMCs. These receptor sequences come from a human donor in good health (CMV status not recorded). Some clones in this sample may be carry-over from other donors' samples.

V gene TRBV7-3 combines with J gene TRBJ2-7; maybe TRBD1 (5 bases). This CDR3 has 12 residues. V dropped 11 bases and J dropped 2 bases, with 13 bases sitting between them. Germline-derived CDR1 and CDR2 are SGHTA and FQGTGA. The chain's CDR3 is CASQAAAYEQYF. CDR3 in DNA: TGTGCCTCACAGGCAGCCGCCTACGAGCAGTACTTC.

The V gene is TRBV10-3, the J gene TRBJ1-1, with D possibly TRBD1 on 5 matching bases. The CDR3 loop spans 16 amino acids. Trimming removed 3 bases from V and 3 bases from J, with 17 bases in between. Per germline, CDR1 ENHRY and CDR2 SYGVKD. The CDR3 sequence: CAISDGGRAKHTEAFF. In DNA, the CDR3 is TGTGCCATCAGTGACGGGGGAAGGGCCAAACACACTGAAGCTTTCTTT.

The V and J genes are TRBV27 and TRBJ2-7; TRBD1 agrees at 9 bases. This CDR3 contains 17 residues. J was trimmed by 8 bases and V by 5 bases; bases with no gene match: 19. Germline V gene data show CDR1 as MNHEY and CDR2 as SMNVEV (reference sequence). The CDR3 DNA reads TGTGCCAGCAGTCCGGGTGCGAGGGACAGGGAGATTGGTAAGCAGTACTTC. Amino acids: CASSPGARDREIGKQYF.

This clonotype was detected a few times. The CDR3 here is CASSEGGYRDTQYF. The CDR3, as DNA: TGTGCCAGCAGTGAAGGGGGGTATAGAGATACGCAGTATTTT. The V and J genes are TRBV6-1 and TRBJ2-3, with D tentatively TRBD1 or TRBD2 (5 bases each). The CDR3 covers 14 residues. Germline V gives CDR1 MNHNS, CDR2 SASEGT. V was cut by 1 base and J by 5 bases, with 10 bases left in between.

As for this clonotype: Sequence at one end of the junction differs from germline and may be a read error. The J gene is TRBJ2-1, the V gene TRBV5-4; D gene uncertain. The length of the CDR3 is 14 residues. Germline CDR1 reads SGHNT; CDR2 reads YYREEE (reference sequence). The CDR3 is CASSLVGDYNAQFF. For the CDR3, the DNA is TGTGCCAGCAGCTTGGTTGGGGATTACAATGCGCAGTTCTTC.

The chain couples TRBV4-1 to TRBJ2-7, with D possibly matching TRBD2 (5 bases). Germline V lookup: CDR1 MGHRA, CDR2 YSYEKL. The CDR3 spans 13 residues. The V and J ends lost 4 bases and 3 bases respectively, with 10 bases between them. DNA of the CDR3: TGCGCCAGCAGCCCCGACGGGAACTACGAGCAGTACTTC. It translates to CASSPDGNYEQYF.

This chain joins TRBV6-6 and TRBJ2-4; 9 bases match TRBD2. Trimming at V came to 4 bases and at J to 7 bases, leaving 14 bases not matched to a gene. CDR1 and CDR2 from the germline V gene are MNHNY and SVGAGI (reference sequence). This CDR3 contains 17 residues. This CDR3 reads CASSWEGGGASWNIQYF. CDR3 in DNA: TGTGCCAGCAGTTGGGAAGGCGGGGGGGCAAGTTGGAACATTCAGTACTTC.

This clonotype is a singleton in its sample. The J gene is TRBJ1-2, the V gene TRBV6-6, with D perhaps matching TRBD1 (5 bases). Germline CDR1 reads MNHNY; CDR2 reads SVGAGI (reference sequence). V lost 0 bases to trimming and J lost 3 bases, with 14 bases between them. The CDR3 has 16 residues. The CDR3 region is CASSYSTRAVDYGYTF. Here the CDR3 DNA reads TGTGCCAGCAGTTACTCGACCAGGGCGGTCGACTATGGCTACACCTTC.

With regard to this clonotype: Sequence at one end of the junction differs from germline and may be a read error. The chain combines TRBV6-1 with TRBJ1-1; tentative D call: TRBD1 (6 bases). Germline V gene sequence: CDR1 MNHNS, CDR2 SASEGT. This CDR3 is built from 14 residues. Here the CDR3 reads CASSEGRGTTEDFF. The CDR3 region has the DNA TGTGCCAGCAGTGAAGGGAGGGGGACCACTGAAGATTTCTTT.

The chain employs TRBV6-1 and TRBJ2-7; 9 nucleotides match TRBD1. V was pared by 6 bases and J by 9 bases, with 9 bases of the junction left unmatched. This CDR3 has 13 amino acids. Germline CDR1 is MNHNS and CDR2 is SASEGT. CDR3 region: CASSNRDRVRQYF. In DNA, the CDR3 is TGTGCCAGCAGCAACCGGGACAGGGTGAGGCAGTACTTC.

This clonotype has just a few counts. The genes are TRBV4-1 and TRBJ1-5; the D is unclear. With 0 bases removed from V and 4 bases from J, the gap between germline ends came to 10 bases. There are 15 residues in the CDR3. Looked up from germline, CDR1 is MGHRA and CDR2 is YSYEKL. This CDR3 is CASSQDPAGNQPQHF. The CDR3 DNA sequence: TGCGCCAGCAGCCAAGATCCGGCGGGGAATCAGCCCCAGCATTTT.

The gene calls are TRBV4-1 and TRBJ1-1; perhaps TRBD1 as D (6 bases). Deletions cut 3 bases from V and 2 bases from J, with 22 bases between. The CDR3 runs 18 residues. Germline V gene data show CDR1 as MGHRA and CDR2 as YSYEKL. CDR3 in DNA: TGCGCCAGCAGCCATTTGCCCCAGCCCTTTGGGGGCAACACTGAAGCTTTCTTT. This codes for CASSHLPQPFGGNTEAFF.

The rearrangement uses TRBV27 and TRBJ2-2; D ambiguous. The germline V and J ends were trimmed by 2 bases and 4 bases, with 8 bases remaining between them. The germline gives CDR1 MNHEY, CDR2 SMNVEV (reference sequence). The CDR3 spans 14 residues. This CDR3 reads CASSLMPGTGELFF. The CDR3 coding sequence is TGTGCCAGCAGTTTAATGCCGGGCACCGGGGAGCTGTTTTTT.

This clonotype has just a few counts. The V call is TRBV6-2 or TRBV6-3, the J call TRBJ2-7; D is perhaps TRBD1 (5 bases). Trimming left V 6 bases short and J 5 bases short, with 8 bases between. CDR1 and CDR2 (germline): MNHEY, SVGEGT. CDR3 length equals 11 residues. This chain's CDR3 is CASRTGDEQYF. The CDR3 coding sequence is TGTGCCAGCAGAACAGGCGACGAGCAGTACTTC.

CDR3: CAIDAGGFNTEAFF. CDR3 bases: TGTGCCATCGACGCAGGGGGCTTCAACACTGAAGCTTTCTTT. The V gene is TRBV10-3, the J gene TRBJ1-1; 8 bases line up with TRBD1. Germline V gene lookup returns CDR1 ENHRY and CDR2 SYGVKD. V trimming: 8 bases; J trimming: 2 bases; junction bases outside the gene matches: 7. The CDR3 covers 14 residues.

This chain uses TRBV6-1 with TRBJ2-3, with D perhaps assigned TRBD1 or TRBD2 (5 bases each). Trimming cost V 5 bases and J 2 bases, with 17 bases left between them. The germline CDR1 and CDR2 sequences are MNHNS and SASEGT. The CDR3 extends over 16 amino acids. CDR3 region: CASSKVGLASTDTQYF. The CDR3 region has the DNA TGTGCCAGCAGTAAAGTGGGGCTAGCTTCCACAGATACGCAGTATTTT.

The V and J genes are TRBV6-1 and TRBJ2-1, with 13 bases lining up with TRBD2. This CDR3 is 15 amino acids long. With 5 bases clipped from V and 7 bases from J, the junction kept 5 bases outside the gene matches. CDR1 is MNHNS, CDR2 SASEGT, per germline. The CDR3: CASSPGTSGVNEQFF. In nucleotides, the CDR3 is TGTGCCAGCAGTCCAGGGACTAGCGGGGTGAATGAGCAGTTCTTC.

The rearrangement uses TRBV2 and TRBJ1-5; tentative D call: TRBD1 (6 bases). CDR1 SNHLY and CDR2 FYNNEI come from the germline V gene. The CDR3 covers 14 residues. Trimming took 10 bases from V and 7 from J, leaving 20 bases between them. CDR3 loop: CATAGGGRGQPQHF. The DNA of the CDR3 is TGTGCCACAGCAGGTGGGGGGCGCGGGCAGCCCCAGCATTTT.

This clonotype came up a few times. CDR3 loop: CATSRDAGQGSNEQYF. The CDR3 nucleotides read TGTGCCACCAGCAGAGACGCGGGACAGGGGAGTAACGAGCAGTACTTC. The chain links TRBV15 to TRBJ2-7, with TRBD1 identical over 10 bases. The CDR3 covers 16 residues. Trimming at V came to 0 bases and at J to 5 bases, leaving 7 bases not matched to a gene. Germline V gives CDR1 LNHNV, CDR2 YYDKDF (reference sequence).

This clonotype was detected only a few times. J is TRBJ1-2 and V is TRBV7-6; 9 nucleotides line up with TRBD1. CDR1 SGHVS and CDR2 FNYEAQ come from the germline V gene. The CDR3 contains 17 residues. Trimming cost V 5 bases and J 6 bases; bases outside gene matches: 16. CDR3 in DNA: TGTGCCAGCAGCAGTCGTCCCGGGACAGGGTTCGAGGATGGCTACACCTTC. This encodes CASSSRPGTGFEDGYTF.

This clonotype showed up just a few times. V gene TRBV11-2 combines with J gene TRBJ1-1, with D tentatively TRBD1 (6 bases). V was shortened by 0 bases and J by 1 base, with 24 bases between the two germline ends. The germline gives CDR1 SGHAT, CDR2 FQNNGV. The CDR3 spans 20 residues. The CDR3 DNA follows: TGTGCCAGCAGCTTAGATATGTTGCGAGCCAGGGGACCGCCGAACACTGAAGCTTTCTTT. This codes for CASSLDMLRARGPPNTEAFF. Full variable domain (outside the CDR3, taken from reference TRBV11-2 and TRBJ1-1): EAGVAQSPRYKIIEKRQSVAFWCNPISGHATLYWYQQILGQGPKLLIQFQNNGVVDDSQLPKDRFSAERLKGVDSTLKIQPAKLEDSAVYLCASSLDMLRARGPPNTEAFFGQGTRLTVV.

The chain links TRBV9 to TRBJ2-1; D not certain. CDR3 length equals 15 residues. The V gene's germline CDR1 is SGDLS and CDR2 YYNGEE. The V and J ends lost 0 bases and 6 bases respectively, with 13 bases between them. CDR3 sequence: CASSVDPSGGNEQFF. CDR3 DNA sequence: TGTGCCAGCAGCGTAGATCCCTCGGGCGGCAATGAGCAGTTCTTC.

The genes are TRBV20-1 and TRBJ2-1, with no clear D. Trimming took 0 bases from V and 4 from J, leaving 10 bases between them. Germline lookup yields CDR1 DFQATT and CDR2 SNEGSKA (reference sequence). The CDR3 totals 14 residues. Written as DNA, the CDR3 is TGCAGTGCTAGAGATTCGGCGCGGTACAATGAGCAGTTCTTC. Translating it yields CSARDSARYNEQFF.

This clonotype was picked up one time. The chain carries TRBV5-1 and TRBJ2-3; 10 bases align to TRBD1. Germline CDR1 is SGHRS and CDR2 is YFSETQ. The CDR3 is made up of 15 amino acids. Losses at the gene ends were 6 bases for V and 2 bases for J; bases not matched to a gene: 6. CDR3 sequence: CASTPGQGFTDTQYF. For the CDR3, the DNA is TGCGCCAGCACTCCGGGACAGGGGTTCACAGATACGCAGTATTTT. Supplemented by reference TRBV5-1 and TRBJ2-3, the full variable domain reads KAGVTQTPRYLIKTRGQQVTLSCSPISGHRSVSWYQQTPGQGLQFLFEYFSETQRNKGNFPGRFSGRQFSNSRSEMNVSTLELGDSALYLCASTPGQGFTDTQYFGPGTRLTVL.

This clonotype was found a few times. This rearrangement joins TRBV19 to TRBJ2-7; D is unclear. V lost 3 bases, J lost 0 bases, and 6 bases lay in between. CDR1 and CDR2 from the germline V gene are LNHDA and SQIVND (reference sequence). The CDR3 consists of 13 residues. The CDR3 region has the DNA TGTGCCAGTAGTATTTCTGACTCCTACGAGCAGTACTTC. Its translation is CASSISDSYEQYF.

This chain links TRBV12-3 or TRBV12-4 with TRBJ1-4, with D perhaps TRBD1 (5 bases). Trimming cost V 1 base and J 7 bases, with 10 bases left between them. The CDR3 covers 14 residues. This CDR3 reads CASSLGGDGEKLFF. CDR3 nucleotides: TGTGCCAGCAGTTTAGGAGGGGATGGTGAAAAACTGTTTTTT.

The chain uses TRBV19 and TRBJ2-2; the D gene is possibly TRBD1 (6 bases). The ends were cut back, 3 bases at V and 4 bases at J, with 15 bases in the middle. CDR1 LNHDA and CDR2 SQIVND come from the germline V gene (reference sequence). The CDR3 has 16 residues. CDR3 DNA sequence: TGTGCCAGTAGTATTATATCAGGGGCGGGCACCGGGGAGCTGTTTTTT. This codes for CASSIISGAGTGELFF.

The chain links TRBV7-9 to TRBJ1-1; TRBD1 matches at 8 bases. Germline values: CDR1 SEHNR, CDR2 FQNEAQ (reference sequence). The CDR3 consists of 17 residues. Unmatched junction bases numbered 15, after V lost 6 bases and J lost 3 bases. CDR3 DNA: TGTGCCAGCAGACACAGGGGGGGGTTTGCGGAGGACACTGAAGCTTTCTTT. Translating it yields CASRHRGGFAEDTEAFF.

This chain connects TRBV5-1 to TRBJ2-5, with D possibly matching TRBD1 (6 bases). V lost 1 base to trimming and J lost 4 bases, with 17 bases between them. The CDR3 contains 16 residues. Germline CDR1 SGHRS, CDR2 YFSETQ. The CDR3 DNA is TGCGCCAGCAGCTTGTTGGACAGTGGTCTCGGAGAGACCCAGTACTTC. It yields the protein CASSLLDSGLGETQYF. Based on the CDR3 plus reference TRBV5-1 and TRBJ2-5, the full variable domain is KAGVTQTPRYLIKTRGQQVTLSCSPISGHRSVSWYQQTPGQGLQFLFEYFSETQRNKGNFPGRFSGRQFSNSRSEMNVSTLELGDSALYLCASSLLDSGLGETQYFGPGTRLLVL.

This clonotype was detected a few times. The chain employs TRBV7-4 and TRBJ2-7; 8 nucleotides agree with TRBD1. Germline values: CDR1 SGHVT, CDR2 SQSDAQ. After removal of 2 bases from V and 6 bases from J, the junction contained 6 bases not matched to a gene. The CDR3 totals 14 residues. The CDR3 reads CASSLLGQGPEQYF. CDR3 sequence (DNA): TGTGCCAGCAGCTTACTAGGACAGGGTCCCGAGCAGTACTTC.

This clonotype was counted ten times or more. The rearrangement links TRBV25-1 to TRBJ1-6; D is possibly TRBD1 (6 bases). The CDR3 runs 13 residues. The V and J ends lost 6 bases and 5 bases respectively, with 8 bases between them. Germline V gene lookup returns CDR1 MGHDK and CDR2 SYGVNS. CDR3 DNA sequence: TGTGCCAGCAGGGACAGAGATAATTCACCCCTCCACTTT. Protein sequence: CASRDRDNSPLHF.

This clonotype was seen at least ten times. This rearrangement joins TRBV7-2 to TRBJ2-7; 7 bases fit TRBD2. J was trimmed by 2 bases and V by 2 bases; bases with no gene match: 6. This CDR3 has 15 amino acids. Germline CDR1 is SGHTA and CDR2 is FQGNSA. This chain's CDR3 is CASSLQRGFAYEQYF. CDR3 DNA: TGTGCCAGCAGCTTACAGCGGGGTTTCGCCTACGAGCAGTACTTC. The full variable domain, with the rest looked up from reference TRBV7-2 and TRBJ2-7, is GAGVSQSPSNKVTEKGKDVELRCDPISGHTALYWYRQSLGQGLEFLIYFQGNSAPDKSGLPSDRFSAERTGGSVSTLTIQRTQQEDSAVYLCASSLQRGFAYEQYFGPGTRLTVT.